This section outlines one T cell receptor beta chain sequence together with its context. The antigen it recognizes is unknown. No base-level quality is on record; no much larger clone is a single base apart. The method was the immunoSEQ multiplex PCR assay. For the multiplex PCR, a mixture combining 60 forward primers for TCR Vbeta segments and 13 reverse primers for TCR Jbeta segments was used. A multiplex PCR assay on genomic DNA amplified the CDR3 region of rearranged TCR beta genes. The amplified TCR beta libraries were sequenced on the Illumina HiSeq System as 87-base-pair reads. The authors processed their data as follows. Across the 670 or so repertoires, a later analysis counted tens of millions of unique TCR beta chains, around 11 million of which were shared by at least two donors. A nearest-neighbor algorithm error-corrected the raw reads and collapsed the reads into unique sequences, merging closely related sequences to remove PCR and sequencing errors. To assign V, D and J gene segments, CDR3 sequences were aligned to IMGT reference sequences. For a sequence to be retained, a match of at least six nucleotides was required to both a V gene segment and a J gene segment. A rearrangement was called productive if the CDR3 had no stop codons and remained in frame with V and J, and every other rearrangement was called non-productive. CDR3 was defined by IMGT convention, running from the second conserved V-encoded cysteine to the conserved J-encoded phenylalanine. The earlier analysis of approximately 500 of the donors excluded sequences that lacked an unambiguous match to a single V gene segment. In an earlier analysis of 587 of the donors, V segments were called functional above 56.7% productive rearrangements and were called segregating when the between-donor standard deviation exceeded 5%. A statistical classification framework was built to diagnose cytomegalovirus status from the catalog of TCR beta chain sequences. V and J gene assignment, in a later analysis, came from comparing TCR nucleotide sequences with IMGT/GENE-DB human TR gene sequences. The TCRdist pipeline was used in a later analysis to assign CDR3 sequences and most-parsimonious VDJ recombination scenarios. A later analysis defined each TCR beta chain by its CDR3 amino acid sequence plus V-gene family, and excluded reads lacking a unique V-gene family. In a later analysis, some 600 highly shared, low-generation-probability nucleotide sequences were removed to address suspected cross-contamination and a sequencing artifact. For each public chain, a later analysis derived a clonal expansion index from normalized ranks of inferred template counts within each repertoire. Generation probabilities in a later analysis came from a VDJ recombination model fitted to out-of-frame rearrangements, and those results were checked against IGoR. A later analysis scored TCR-TCR, TCR-HLA and TCR-CMV co-occurrence with hypergeometric tests, applying a repertoire-size bias correction to TCR pairs. False discovery rates were estimated in a later analysis by permuting HLA or CMV assignments 20 times. A later analysis grouped co-occurring TCRs with DBSCAN, adding TCRdist sequence similarity when clustering within HLA-allele-positive subsets. Repertoires with fewer than 30,000 or more than 120,000 public chains were left out of co-occurrence clustering, as were about five repertoires with anomalous nucleotide sharing. TCRdb mirrors the immuneACCESS table, restricted to in-frame sequences. Some clones are absent from its copies; in checked studies, under half trace to an unresolved V gene, and the reason for the others is unknown. V, J and clone size are taken as reported in that table, and D and trimming were inferred from the DNA itself. This sample holds over 150,000 clones; 70% to 85% were observed only once. Of the sample, under 2.5% is held by the ten largest clones.

The data belong to a study of cytomegalovirus exposure and HLA in healthy donors (dated by TCRdb to the late 2010s). Study-wide context: In an earlier analysis of under 600 of the donors, approximately 300 Gb of sequence data and just under 120 million unique TCR beta sequences from about 179 million T cells were reported. About 280 gigabases of sequencing data and around 87 million unique TCR sequences were included in an early release covering over 600 HLA-typed donors. Among the roughly 400 genotyped donors, under 90% belonged to the genetic ancestry cluster associated with self-reported Caucasian donors. The aim of the study was to test whether cataloging public T cell receptors could identify signatures of past pathogen exposure. Using immunosequencing, the study profiled T cell repertoires from 550 to 750 subjects and related those repertoires to cytomegalovirus serostatus. In addition to the first cohort of around 670 subjects, a separate validation cohort of approximately 110 different subjects was used. High-throughput TCR immunosequencing, statistical association of individual TCRs with disease status, and machine learning were combined to predict cytomegalovirus infection status. A later analysis re-analyzed previously published TCR beta repertoires from 666 donors and added high-resolution HLA genotyping to study TCR occurrence patterns. Rather than using new phenotypic data, the later analysis identified candidate immune exposures from TCR beta sequences and from how often those sequences occurred across donors. In an earlier analysis of 587 of the donors, high-throughput TCR beta sequencing was used to judge whether each TCR beta V gene segment behaved as functional or pseudogenic. Alongside the repertoire data, information on donor age, sex, ethnicity and CMV serostatus was compiled. A later genetic analysis used genome-wide SNP genotypes for about 65% of the roughly 670 donors, treating that subset as a discovery cohort. All discovery cohort repertoires had been generated on a single sequencing platform. HLA typing included class I and class II loci at four-digit resolution. The number of donors typed differed by locus, with 629-630 for A, B, C, DRB1 and DQB1, over 500 for DQA1, about 610 for DPA1, and roughly 450 for DPB1. Several DR-DQ haplotypes were handled as single units for association and clustering, since linkage in the cohort was strong. Among almost 400 genotyped donors of the cohort, an average of 235,054 unique TCR beta nucleotide sequences were sequenced per donor, around 20% of them non-productive. Results and caveats for the whole study, not just this receptor: Assigning TCR associations to individual alleles was difficult when HLA alleles, especially DR and DQ, strongly co-occurred. Most TCR sequences were observed very rarely across donors, whereas some public TCRs were present in many individuals. The classifier was reported to diagnose cytomegalovirus status with high specificity and sensitivity in both the original and validation cohorts. In a later analysis, TCR association rates were found to vary across HLA loci, with the most associated TCRs seen for DRB1 alleles and the fewest for HLA-C alleles. A cluster of highly shared sequence variants was judged likely to represent a technical artifact of the sequencing pipeline. Correlated functional status among segregating V segments might be attributable to linkage disequilibrium, but an unknown experimental factor could not be ruled out. The study listed 170 or so TCR beta chains as associated with cytomegalovirus. V-gene and J-gene trimming of TCR beta chains was associated with a missense DCLRE1C variant in a later genetic analysis, and the association was replicated in an independent cohort. A further reported finding was that TCR beta sequences accurately predicted the HLA-A and HLA-B alleles for most subjects in the first cohort. Presence/absence analyses assumed roughly uniform sequencing depth across donors, an assumption that may not hold. Because counts were too low, under 20 rarely observed V segments, including chromosome 9 orphons, were left out of the earlier analysis of several hundred of the donors. In vitro tests confirmed that a few of the cytomegalovirus-associated TCR beta chains recognize cytomegalovirus antigens. A later analysis found that most CMV-associated TCR beta chains appeared HLA-restricted, with HLA associations seemingly driven largely by CMV exposure. The authors suggested that the approach could potentially be extended to other disease states and immunological phenotypes. Because the 87-base-pair reads could not distinguish some IMGT-functional V segments, including TRBV6-2 and TRBV6-3, those segments were excluded. In a later analysis, HLA-associated TCR beta chains were found to be more clonally expanded and to have lower generation probabilities than equally common non-associated chains. In this cohort, only TCR beta chains were sequenced, and detectable features were limited by the absence of alpha or paired-chain data. Several of the top co-occurrence clusters appeared to be linked to parvovirus B19, influenza, CMV and Epstein-Barr virus, according to a later analysis. Compared with the 666-donor mean, donors in an Asian-associated ancestry cluster had fewer N-insertions in productive TCRs, according to a later genetic analysis. Because some donors lacked HLA typing at each locus, the association tests relied only on the typed subset. For the cohort, immune exposure information was limited to CMV serostatus. A later analysis associated about 16,000 TCR beta sequences with specific HLA alleles at a false discovery rate of 0.05. An earlier analysis of 450 to 750 of the donors showed that most TCR beta V segments appeared in productive rearrangements either about 87% or about 30% of the time, which broadly matched IMGT annotations.

In total, roughly 670 healthy bone marrow donors made up the cohort. All cohort members were sampled while nominally healthy, although unrecorded immune exposures were likely present. The donor tested CMV seropositive, placing the donor among the approximately 290 seropositive members of the cohort. Every donor gave a peripheral blood sample, and the peripheral blood mononuclear cells from that sample were used for TCR beta sequencing. The Qiagen DNeasy Blood Extraction Kit was used to extract genomic DNA from the blood cell samples. The CDR3 runs 17 residues from the cysteine to the phenylalanine. Here the CDR3 DNA is all that survives: 51 bases in frame from base 1. CDR1 LGHNA and CDR2 YSLEER are derived from the germline V gene. V drops 0 bases and J drops 2 bases, leaving 14 bases in between.

This receptor chain uses TRBV4-3 and TRBJ2-1, and perhaps TRBD1 as D gene, on 5 matching bases. The sequence was obtained from a man between 50 and 59 years old in good health and CMV-seropositive. Sequencing used PBMCs. This receptor has the CDR3 CASSQEPKGIAYNEQFF. The nucleotides are TGCGCCAGCAGCCAAGAACCGAAGGGGATCGCCTACAATGAGCAGTTCTTC.